The clone carrying this T cell receptor beta chain showed up just a few times. Its antigen is not known. This record comes from a study of blood T cells in healthy people across ages. Study-level points and caveats: Diversity of TCR beta per million T cells declined in a roughly linear way with age.

A sample-barcoded 5' primer and a J-beta primer mix were used in a second PCR of roughly 6 to 11 cycles. Each CDR3 protein is one row after TCRdb ran MiXCR on the 5' RACE reads. The profile covers 1,300,000 or so distinct CDR3 sequences, with around 59% appearing a single time and roughly 6.3% taken by the ten largest. Germline lookup yields CDR1 DFQATT and CDR2 SNEGSKA (reference sequence). This CDR3 region has 15 residues. Germline trimming cut 1 base from V and 0 bases from J; bases unmatched to any gene: 2. V gene TRBV20-1 combines with J gene TRBJ2-2; the match to TRBD1 covers 7 bases. The sequence came from a man younger than 35 in good health. The sample comprised blood. CDR3 nucleotides: TGCAGTGCTAGAGGTGGGACAGCGAACACCGGGGAGCTGTTTTTT. This sequence encodes CSARGGTANTGELFF.